The clone carrying this T cell receptor beta chain was counted ten times or more. The target antigen is unknown. This entry comes from a study of CD8+CD57+ T cells in acquired aplastic anemia. Overall study context: Roughly 3 ug was the average amount of DNA from sorted CD4+ and CD8+ cells. Sequencing produced an average of about 10 million reads per healthy donor for CD4+ cells. Study-level findings and limits: Both patients and controls carried the same twenty-nine CD8+ CDR3 sequences.

The use of genomic DNA as template underpinned the TCR beta VDJ and CDR3 profiling. MiXCR, run by TCRdb on the reads, gives a single entry per CDR3 protein. This sample has some 170,000 distinct CDR3 sequences, with around 45% found just once. With 6 bases removed from V and 0 bases from J, the gap between germline ends came to 8 bases. Germline values: CDR1 SEHNR, CDR2 FQNEAQ (reference sequence). CDR3 length equals 13 residues. The sequence was obtained from a human donor in good health. Sample: sorted CD4+, CD8+, or CD8+CD57+ T cells (not recorded which) from PBMCs. V is TRBV7-9 and J is TRBJ1-1; D perhaps matches TRBD1 (6 bases). The CDR3 here is CASSRQVNTEAFF. The CDR3 DNA is TGTGCCAGCAGTCGACAGGTGAACACTGAAGCTTTCTTT.